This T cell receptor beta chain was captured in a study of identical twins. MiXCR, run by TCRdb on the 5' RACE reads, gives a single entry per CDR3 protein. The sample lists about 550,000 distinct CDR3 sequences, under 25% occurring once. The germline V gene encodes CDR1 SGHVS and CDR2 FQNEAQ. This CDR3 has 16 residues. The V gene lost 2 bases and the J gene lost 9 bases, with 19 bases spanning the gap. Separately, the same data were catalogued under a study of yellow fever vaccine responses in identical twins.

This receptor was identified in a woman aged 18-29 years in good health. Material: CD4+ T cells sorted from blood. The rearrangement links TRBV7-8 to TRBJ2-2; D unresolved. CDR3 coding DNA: TGTGCCAGCAGCTTACCTGTGTACGCAGGTGGTTGGGAGCTGTTTTTT. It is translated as CASSLPVYAGGWELFF.